A selection of T cell receptor beta chains follows, all from one sample in a study of cytomegalovirus exposure and HLA in healthy donors. The protocol was immunoSEQ multiplex PCR, while the TCRdb copy is restricted to in-frame clones and leaves out a portion. The sample comprises fewer than 130,000 clones, about 80% of which are singletons, and 5.2% rests with the top ten. Sequences were obtained from PBMCs. These receptors were obtained from a female donor in good health and CMV-seropositive. CDR3s include the opening cysteine and the closing phenylalanine or tryptophan. The D gene is left open where the match is weak. Expanded clones are given a class, and other clones once, few, many or no size at all.

d_call	clone_size	j_call	v_call	cdr3_nt	cdr3_aa
TRBD1	few	TRBJ1-1	TRBV25-1	TGTGCCACAGGGACAGCAAACACTGAAGCTTTCTTT	CATGTANTEAFF
-	-	TRBJ2-2	TRBV4-3	TGCGCCAGCAGCCAAGAAAGGAGGAACACCGGGGAGCTGTTTTTT	CASSQERRNTGELFF
TRBD1	-	TRBJ1-3	TRBV18	TGTGCCAGCTCACTCACGCTACAGGGGAATGGAAACACCATATATTTT	CASSLTLQGNGNTIYF
-	once	TRBJ1-5	TRBV10-3	TGTGCCATCAGTGAGTCTAATAATCGGGGTGGCGATCAGCCCCAGCATTTT	CAISESNNRGGDQPQHF
-	few	TRBJ2-2	TRBV5-1	TGCGCCAGCAGCTTGGAGGTTACCCCGGGCACCGGGGAGCTGTTTTTT	CASSLEVTPGTGELFF
TRBD1	-	TRBJ2-1	TRBV18	TGTGCCAGCTCACCTGGGACAGGGGGATACAATGAGCAGTTCTTC	CASSPGTGGYNEQFF
TRBD2	-	TRBJ2-1	TRBV28	TGTGCCAGCACCGAGAAAGCGGGAGCTGTCTACAATGAGCAGTTCTTC	CASTEKAGAVYNEQFF
TRBD1	-	TRBJ1-2	TRBV7-9	TGTGCCAGCAGTACCCGGGACAGGGATATAGTCTATGGCTACACCTTC	CASSTRDRDIVYGYTF
TRBD2	-	TRBJ2-7	TRBV2	TGTGCCACCAACCCCCCGTCGGGACTAGCGGGAAGCTACGAGCAGTACTTC	CATNPPSGLAGSYEQYF
-	-	TRBJ2-1	TRBV27	TGTGCCAGCAGAGATACAGGGACAAGGTCCTACAATGAGCAGTTCTTC	CASRDTGTRSYNEQFF
TRBD1	-	TRBJ2-1	TRBV7-9	TGTGCCAGCAGCCCAGGGACAGGGATCGATGAGCAGTTCTTC	CASSPGTGIDEQFF
-	-	TRBJ1-4	TRBV7-2	TGTGCCAGCAGCTCCTTCAACCAAAAGAGGGAAAAACTGTTTTTT	CASSSFNQKREKLFF
-	-	TRBJ1-4	TRBV6-5	TGTGCCAGCAGTCTGACAGCAACTAATGAAAAACTGTTTTTT	CASSLTATNEKLFF
-	-	TRBJ2-3	TRBV10-1	TGCGCCAGCAGTGAGTTTGCGTACCCTAGCACAGATACGCAGTATTTT	CASSEFAYPSTDTQYF
-	-	TRBJ1-1	TRBV5-1	TGCGCCAGCAGCTTCAACGGTCCAACGAACACTGAAGCTTTCTTT	CASSFNGPTNTEAFF
TRBD2	-	TRBJ2-5	TRBV28	TGTGCCAGCAGTTTTACGAGCGGGGCGACGGGGACCCAGTACTTC	CASSFTSGATGTQYF
-	-	TRBJ1-2	TRBV4-1	TGCGCCAGCAGCCAAGTTTCGGCAGGGGCCTATGGCTACACCTTC	CASSQVSAGAYGYTF
-	-	TRBJ2-7	TRBV6-5	TGTGCCAGCAGTTACCTGCGGGTCGAACGGGGCGAGCAGTACTTC	CASSYLRVERGEQYF
-	-	TRBJ2-6	TRBV6-4	TGTGCCAGCAGGGACGACACGGGGGCCAACGTCCTGACTTTC	CASRDDTGANVLTF
-	-	TRBJ1-1	TRBV9	TGTGCCAGCAGCGTAGCACTCGACACTGAAGCTTTCTTT	CASSVALDTEAFF
-	-	TRBJ2-5	TRBV28	TGTGCCAGCAGTGGGGGGATGACAGGGCAAGAGACCCAGTACTTC	CASSGGMTGQETQYF
TRBD2	-	TRBJ2-1	TRBV30	TGTGCCTGGAAGGGGACTAGGACCGAGCAGTTCTTC	CAWKGTRTEQFF
-	-	TRBJ1-4	TRBV9	TGTGCCAGCAGCGTTGGGGGCGATGAAAAACTGTTTTTT	CASSVGGDEKLFF
TRBD1	-	TRBJ1-4	TRBV28	TGTGCCAGCAGTCCCTGGGACAGCCTCAATGAAAAACTGTTTTTT	CASSPWDSLNEKLFF
TRBD2	-	TRBJ2-1	TRBV29-1	TGCAGCGGGACTGGACTAGCGGGCCTTTACAATGAGCAGTTCTTC	CSGTGLAGLYNEQFF
-	once	TRBJ1-2	TRBV28	TGTGCCAGCAGGGCCCATGCCGCACAGGGATCCTATGGCTACACCTTC	CASRAHAAQGSYGYTF
-	-	TRBJ2-7	TRBV14	TGTGCCAGCAGCCAAGTCATGAGGGAGCAGTACTTC	CASSQVMREQYF
-	-	TRBJ2-3	TRBV19	TGTGCCAGTAGTATAGATCTCGGGGTTAGCACAGATACGCAGTATTTT	CASSIDLGVSTDTQYF
TRBD2	-	TRBJ2-2	TRBV11-3	TGTGCCAGCAGCTTTTCTAGCGGGGGGGAAGGGACCGGGGAGCTGTTTTTT	CASSFSSGGEGTGELFF
TRBD1	-	TRBJ2-5	TRBV29-1	TGCAGCGTTGACCCTTTGGACAGGGGGCTGGAGACCCAGTACTTC	CSVDPLDRGLETQYF
TRBD1	-	TRBJ1-5	TRBV28	TGTGCTTCAGGGGGCCGCCCTAATCAGCCCCAGCATTTT	CASGGRPNQPQHF
TRBD1	-	TRBJ1-4	TRBV6-6	TGTGCCAGCAGTCTCGGACAGGGGGGAGAAAAACTGTTTTTT	CASSLGQGGEKLFF
-	once	TRBJ2-5	TRBV5-1	TGCGCCAGCAGCTTGGTCCCTGTTGGGGGGAAAGAGACCCAGTACTTC	CASSLVPVGGKETQYF
TRBD1	-	TRBJ2-5	TRBV5-4	TGTGCCAGCAGCACCCGTCAGGGACAGGGGAAAGAGACCCAGTACTTC	CASSTRQGQGKETQYF
-	-	TRBJ2-2	TRBV7-3	TGTGCCAGCAGCTTAACGGGAGACACCGGGGAGCTGTTTTTT	CASSLTGDTGELFF